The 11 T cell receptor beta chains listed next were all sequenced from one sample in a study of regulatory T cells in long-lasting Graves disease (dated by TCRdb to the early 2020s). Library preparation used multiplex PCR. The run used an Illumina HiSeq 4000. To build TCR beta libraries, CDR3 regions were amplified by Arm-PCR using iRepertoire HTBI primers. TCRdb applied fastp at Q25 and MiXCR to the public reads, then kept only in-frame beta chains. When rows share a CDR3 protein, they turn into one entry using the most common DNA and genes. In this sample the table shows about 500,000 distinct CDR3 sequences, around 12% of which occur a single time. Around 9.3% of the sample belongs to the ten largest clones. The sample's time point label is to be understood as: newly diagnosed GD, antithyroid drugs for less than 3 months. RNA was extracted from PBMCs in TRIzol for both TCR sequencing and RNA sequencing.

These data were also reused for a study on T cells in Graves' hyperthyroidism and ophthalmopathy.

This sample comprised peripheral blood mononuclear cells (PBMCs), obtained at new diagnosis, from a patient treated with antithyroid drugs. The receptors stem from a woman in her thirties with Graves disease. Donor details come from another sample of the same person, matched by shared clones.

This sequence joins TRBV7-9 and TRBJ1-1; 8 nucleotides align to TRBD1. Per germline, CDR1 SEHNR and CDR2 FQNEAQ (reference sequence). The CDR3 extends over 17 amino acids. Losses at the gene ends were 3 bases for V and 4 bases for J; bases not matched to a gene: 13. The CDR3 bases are TGTGCCAGCAGCTTTCCTTTATTCCAGGGGGCGTCCACTGAAGCTTTCTTT. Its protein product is CASSFPLFQGASTEAFF. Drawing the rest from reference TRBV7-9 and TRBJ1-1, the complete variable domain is DTGVSQNPRHKITKRGQNVTFRCDPISEHNRLYWYRQTLGQGPEFLTYFQNEAQLEKSRLLSDRFSAERPKGSFSTLEIQRTEQGDSAMYLCASSFPLFQGASTEAFFGQGTRLTVV.

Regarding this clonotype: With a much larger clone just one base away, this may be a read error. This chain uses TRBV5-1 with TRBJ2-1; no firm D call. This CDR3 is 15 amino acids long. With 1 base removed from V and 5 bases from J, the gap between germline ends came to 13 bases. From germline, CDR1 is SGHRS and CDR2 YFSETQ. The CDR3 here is CASSLWALSHNEQFF. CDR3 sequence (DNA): TGCGCCAGCAGCTTGTGGGCACTTAGCCACAATGAGCAGTTCTTC.

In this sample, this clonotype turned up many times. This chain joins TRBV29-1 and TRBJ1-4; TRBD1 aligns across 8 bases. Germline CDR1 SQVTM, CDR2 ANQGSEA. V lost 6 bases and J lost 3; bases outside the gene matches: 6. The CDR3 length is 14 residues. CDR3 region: CSVRQGMANEKLFF. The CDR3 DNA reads TGCAGCGTACGACAGGGGATGGCTAATGAAAAACTGTTTTTT.

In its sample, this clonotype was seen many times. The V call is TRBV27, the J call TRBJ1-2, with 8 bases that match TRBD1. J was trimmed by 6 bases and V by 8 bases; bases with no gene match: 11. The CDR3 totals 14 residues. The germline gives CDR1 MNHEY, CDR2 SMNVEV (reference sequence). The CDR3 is CASRTYRGLNGYTF. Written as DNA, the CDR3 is TGTGCCAGCCGAACCTACAGGGGGTTGAATGGCTACACCTTC.

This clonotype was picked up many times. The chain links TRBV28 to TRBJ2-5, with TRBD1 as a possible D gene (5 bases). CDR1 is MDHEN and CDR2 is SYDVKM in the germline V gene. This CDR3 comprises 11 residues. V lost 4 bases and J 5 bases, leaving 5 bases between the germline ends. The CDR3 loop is CASSWGETQYF. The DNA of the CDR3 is TGTGCCAGCAGTTGGGGCGAGACCCAGTACTTC.

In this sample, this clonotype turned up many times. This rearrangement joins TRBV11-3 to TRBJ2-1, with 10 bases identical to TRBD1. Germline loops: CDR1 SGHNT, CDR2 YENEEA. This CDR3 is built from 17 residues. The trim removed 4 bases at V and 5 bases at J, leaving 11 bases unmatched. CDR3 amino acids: CASSSRWGQGINNEQFF. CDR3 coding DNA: TGTGCCAGCAGCTCCCGCTGGGGACAGGGGATCAACAATGAGCAGTTCTTC.

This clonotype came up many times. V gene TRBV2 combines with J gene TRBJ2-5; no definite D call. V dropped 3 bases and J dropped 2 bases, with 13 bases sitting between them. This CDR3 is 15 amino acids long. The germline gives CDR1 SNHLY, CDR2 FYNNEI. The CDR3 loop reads CASSDPGAPQETQYF. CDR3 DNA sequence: TGTGCCAGCAGTGATCCAGGTGCGCCGCAAGAGACCCAGTACTTC. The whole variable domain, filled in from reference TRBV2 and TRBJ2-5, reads EPEVTQTPSHQVTQMGQEVILRCVPISNHLYFYWYRQILGQKVEFLVSFYNNEISEKSEIFDDQFSVERPDGSNFTLKIRSTKLEDSAMYFCASSDPGAPQETQYFGPGTRLLVL.

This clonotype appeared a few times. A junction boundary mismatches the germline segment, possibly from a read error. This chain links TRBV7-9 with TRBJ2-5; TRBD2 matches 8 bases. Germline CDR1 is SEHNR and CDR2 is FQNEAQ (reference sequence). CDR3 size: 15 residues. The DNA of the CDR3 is TGTGCCAGCACCTTAGCGGGAAGCCGTCCAGAGACCCAGTACTTC. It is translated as CASTLAGSRPETQYF.

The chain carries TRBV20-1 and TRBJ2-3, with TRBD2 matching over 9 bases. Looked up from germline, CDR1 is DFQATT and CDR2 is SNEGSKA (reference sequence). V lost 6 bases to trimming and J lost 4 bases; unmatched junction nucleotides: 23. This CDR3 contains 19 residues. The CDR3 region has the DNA TGCAGTGCACGATCGGGCCTAGCGGGAAGGAGACAGAAACCAGATACGCAGTATTTT. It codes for CSARSGLAGRRQKPDTQYF.

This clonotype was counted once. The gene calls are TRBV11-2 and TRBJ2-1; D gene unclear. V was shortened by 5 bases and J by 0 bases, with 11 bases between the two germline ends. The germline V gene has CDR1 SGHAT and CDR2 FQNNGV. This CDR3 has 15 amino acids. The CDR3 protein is CASSGSTSSYNEQFF. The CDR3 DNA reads TGTGCCAGCAGCGGAAGTACGAGCTCCTACAATGAGCAGTTCTTC.

This chain's CDR3 is CASSLICGPPRNEQFF. The DNA of the CDR3 is TGTGCCAGCAGCTTAATATGCGGACCCCCCCGGAATGAGCAGTTCTTC. The gene calls are TRBV7-3 and TRBJ2-1; no clear D gene. Trimming pared 1 base from V and 7 bases from J, leaving 17 bases between. Germline assignment: CDR1 SGHTA and CDR2 FQGTGA. This CDR3 is 16 amino acids long. The variable domain in full, with the rest retrieved from reference TRBV7-3 and TRBJ2-1, is GAGVSQTPSNKVTEKGKYVELRCDPISGHTALYWYRQSLGQGPEFLIYFQGTGAADDSGLPNDRFFAVRPEGSVSTLKIQRTERGDSAVYLCASSLICGPPRNEQFFGPGTRLTVL.